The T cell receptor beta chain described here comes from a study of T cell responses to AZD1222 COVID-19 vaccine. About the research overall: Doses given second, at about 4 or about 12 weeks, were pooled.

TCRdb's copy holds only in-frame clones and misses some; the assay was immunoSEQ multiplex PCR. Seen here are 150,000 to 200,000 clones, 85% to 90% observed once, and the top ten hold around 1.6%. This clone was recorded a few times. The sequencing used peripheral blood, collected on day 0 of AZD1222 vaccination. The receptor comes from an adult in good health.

In DNA form, the CDR3 reads TGCGCCAGCAGCCCTAATGACAGGCTACCCTATGGCTACACCTTC. Protein: CASSPNDRLPYGYTF. The gene calls are TRBV4-1 and TRBJ1-2, with D maybe TRBD1 (6 bases). V was shortened by 4 bases and J by 4 bases, with 16 bases between the two germline ends. This CDR3 is 15 amino acids long. The germline V gene has CDR1 MGHRA and CDR2 YSYEKL.